These 19 T cell receptor beta chains came from one sample sequenced in a study of cytomegalovirus exposure and HLA in healthy donors. In the PCR, 60 Vbeta and 13 Jbeta primers were used. Here immunoSEQ multiplex PCR was the method, and the copy in TCRdb shows in-frame clones only, minus some. The sample consists of more than 85,000 clones, roughly 15% of them appearing once. The sequenced sample consisted of PBMCs. The receptor set was obtained from a female donor in good health and CMV-seronegative.

A few counts support this clone. The rearrangement uses TRBV19 and TRBJ1-1; no firm D call. V was clipped by 6 bases and J by 8 bases, with 16 bases between them. The CDR3 loop spans 13 amino acids. Germline V gene lookup returns CDR1 LNHDA and CDR2 SQIVND (reference sequence). The CDR3 DNA is TGTGCCAGTAGCCACTTGGCGGGTTCCGAAGCTTTCTTT. Protein sequence: CASSHLAGSEAFF.

V and J are TRBV5-1 and TRBJ2-5, with 11 bases that match TRBD2. After removal of 4 bases from V and 4 bases from J, the junction contained 3 bases not matched to a gene. CDR1 and CDR2 from the germline V gene are SGHRS and YFSETQ. This CDR3 comprises 14 residues. The CDR3 nucleotides are TGCGCCAGCAGCGCTACTAGCGGGAGAGAGACCCAGTACTTC. It encodes CASSATSGRETQYF.

The chain links TRBV6-6 to TRBJ2-5, with 7 bases aligning to TRBD2. V was clipped by 2 bases and J by 3 bases; unmatched bases: 0. The CDR3 has 13 residues. The germline V gene has CDR1 MNHNY and CDR2 SVGAGI (reference sequence). The CDR3 nucleotides read TGTGCCAGCAGTTACGGGAGGGAAGAGACCCAGTACTTC. This encodes CASSYGREETQYF.

Concerning this clone: Other DNA variants within this sample encode the same CDR3. The V call is TRBV9, the J call TRBJ2-5; 7 bases fit TRBD1. Unmatched junction bases numbered 3, after V lost 0 bases and J lost 4 bases. The germline V gene encodes CDR1 SGDLS and CDR2 YYNGEE. The CDR3 is 14 residues long. In nucleotides, the CDR3 is TGTGCCAGCAGCGTAGCGTCAGGGGGAGAGACCCAGTACTTC. This translates into CASSVASGGETQYF.

The CDR3 protein is CASSERAANGGYTF. The CDR3 nucleotides are TGTGCCAGCAGTGAGAGGGCCGCCAACGGTGGCTACACCTTC. The chain combines TRBV6-1 with TRBJ1-2, with D unclear. The CDR3 has 14 amino acids. The germline V gene encodes CDR1 MNHNS and CDR2 SASEGT. V was clipped by 3 bases and J by 7 bases, with 15 bases between them.

This chain uses TRBV7-3 with TRBJ2-3, with 7 bases that match TRBD2. Germline V gives CDR1 SGHTA, CDR2 FQGTGA. The CDR3 runs 15 residues. V shed 6 bases, J shed 0 bases, and the junction held 6 bases outside the gene matches. The CDR3 DNA reads as TGTGCCAGCAGGCCCAGCGGGACTAGCACAGATACGCAGTATTTT. Its translation is CASRPSGTSTDTQYF. Looking up the rest from reference TRBV7-3 and TRBJ2-3 gives the full variable domain: GAGVSQTPSNKVTEKGKYVELRCDPISGHTALYWYRQSLGQGPEFLIYFQGTGAADDSGLPNDRFFAVRPEGSVSTLKIQRTERGDSAVYLCASRPSGTSTDTQYFGPGTRLTVL.

The chain employs TRBV29-1 and TRBJ2-3, with 12 bases fitting TRBD2. With V trimmed by 7 bases and J by 5 bases, 7 bases remained unmatched. The CDR3 length is 14 residues. CDR1 is SQVTM, CDR2 ANQGSEA, per germline. CDR3 region: CSALAGGPLDTQYF. The DNA for the CDR3 is TGCAGCGCCCTAGCGGGAGGGCCATTAGATACGCAGTATTTT.

Only a few counts were recorded for this clone. Sequence at one end of the junction differs from germline and may be a read error. This chain connects TRBV27 to TRBJ2-7, with D perhaps TRBD2 (5 bases). This CDR3 spans 12 amino acids. Germline lookup yields CDR1 MNHEY and CDR2 SMNVEV (reference sequence). DNA of the CDR3: TGTGTCAGCAGTTACACGGGGAACGAGCAGTACTTC. As protein: CVSSYTGNEQYF.

The chain combines TRBV28 with TRBJ1-1; TRBD1 aligns across 9 bases. This CDR3 comprises 16 residues. Germline-derived CDR1 and CDR2 are MDHEN and SYDVKM. Germline trimming cut 5 bases from V and 1 base from J; bases unmatched to any gene: 8. The CDR3 bases are TGTGCCAGCAGTCCCACAGGGGGCTCCGGGAACACTGAAGCTTTCTTT. Its translation is CASSPTGGSGNTEAFF.

The table lists this clone with a few counts. The gene calls are TRBV12-5 and TRBJ1-3; D unclear. The CDR3 covers 14 residues. V lost 2 bases to trimming and J lost 0 bases, with 5 bases between them. The germline CDR1 and CDR2 sequences are LGHNT and FRNRAP. This CDR3 reads CASGLKSSGNTIYF. The CDR3, as DNA: TGTGCTAGTGGTTTGAAGAGCTCTGGAAACACCATATATTTT.

The sample holds a few counts of this clone. The CDR3, as DNA: TGTGCCAGCAGTGAAGGTCCCGGGGATAATTCACCCCTCCACTTT. Its translation: CASSEGPGDNSPLHF. This chain links TRBV6-1 with TRBJ1-6; D is unclear. CDR3 length equals 15 residues. V dropped 1 base and J dropped 5 bases, with 9 bases sitting between them. Germline V gene sequence: CDR1 MNHNS, CDR2 SASEGT.

This clone was detected only a few times. V gene TRBV5-6 combines with J gene TRBJ2-3; TRBD2 matches 10 bases. V dropped 2 bases and J dropped 4; count of bases not matched to a gene: 10. The CDR3 is 17 amino acids. Germline-derived CDR1 and CDR2 are SGHDT and YYEEEE. CDR3 amino acids: CASSFRLASGSSDTQYF. In DNA form, the CDR3 reads TGTGCCAGCAGCTTTAGGCTGGCTAGCGGGAGTTCAGATACGCAGTATTTT.

The chain couples TRBV7-3 to TRBJ1-4, with D perhaps matching TRBD1 (6 bases). The CDR3 totals 13 residues. The germline gives CDR1 SGHTA, CDR2 FQGTGA. V lost 11 bases and J 7 bases, leaving 17 bases between the germline ends. CDR3 nucleotide sequence: TGTGCCTCCGCCGGGGGGGCAGGTGAAAAACTGTTTTTT. Its translation is CASAGGAGEKLFF.

Turning to this clone: One end of the junction fails to match germline, which may point to a read error. Other DNA variants within this sample encode the same CDR3. The chain links TRBV5-1 to TRBJ1-1, with 8 bases matching TRBD1. The CDR3 runs 14 residues. Germline CDR1 is SGHRS and CDR2 is YFSETQ. CDR3 loop: CASSLGTGFPEAFF. Here the CDR3 DNA reads TGCGCCAGCAGCTTGGGGACAGGGTTCCCTGAAGCCTTCTTT.

V gene TRBV2 combines with J gene TRBJ1-5; 11 bases line up with TRBD1. The CDR3 length is 13 residues. Germline CDR1 reads SNHLY; CDR2 reads FYNNEI. Trimming at V came to 9 bases and at J to 5 bases, leaving 3 bases not matched to a gene. Written as DNA, the CDR3 is TGTGCCAGAAGGACAGGGGGCCATCAGCCCCAGCATTTT. Translated, it gives CARRTGGHQPQHF.

The chain joins TRBV5-6 to TRBJ1-2; TRBD1 might be the D (6 bases). Trimming took 0 bases from V and 4 from J, leaving 13 bases between them. The CDR3 has 15 amino acids. CDR1 is SGHDT and CDR2 is YYEEEE in the germline V gene. CDR3 nucleotide sequence: TGTGCCAGCAGCTTGGGAGGGGGAGTCCGCTATGGCTACACCTTC. Amino acids: CASSLGGGVRYGYTF.

This clone was detected a few times. CDR3 sequence: CAITDQGDPYNEQFF. Written as DNA, the CDR3 is TGTGCCATCACGGACCAGGGGGATCCCTACAATGAGCAGTTCTTC. V is TRBV10-3 and J is TRBJ2-1; 7 bases match TRBD1. This CDR3 spans 15 amino acids. V was pared by 7 bases and J by 2 bases, with 8 bases of the junction left unmatched. Germline loops: CDR1 ENHRY, CDR2 SYGVKD.

This clone was seen only a few times. The chain employs TRBV2 and TRBJ1-2; D perhaps matches TRBD1 (6 bases). The CDR3 spans 12 residues. Germline V gene data show CDR1 as SNHLY and CDR2 as FYNNEI. V shed 6 bases and J shed 6 bases, with 11 bases lying between them. CDR3 protein: CASSGGADGYTF. The CDR3 region has the DNA TGTGCCAGCAGCGGGGGGGCGGATGGCTACACCTTC.

The chain recombines TRBV2 with TRBJ1-1; no firm D call. Trimming removed 4 bases from V and 0 bases from J, with 9 bases in between. Germline CDR1 SNHLY, CDR2 FYNNEI. The CDR3 runs to 14 residues. CDR3 nucleotide sequence: TGTGCCAGCAGTGTCGGGTTGGTGAACACTGAAGCTTTCTTT. Its translation: CASSVGLVNTEAFF.